This T cell receptor beta chain was observed in a study of OX40 agonist ivuxolimab in advanced cancers. Study-level information: Patients treated during dose escalation were battling hepatocellular carcinoma, melanoma, renal cell or head and neck cancer. Findings and limits, study-wide: Averaged across samples, CD8+ T cells carried more expanded clones than CD4+ did.

The CDR3 has 13 amino acids. Germline V CDR1 and CDR2: SGHNT, YYREEE (reference sequence). The junction had 1 base not matched to a gene; V was cut back by 5 bases and J by 1 base. Sequencing was performed with immunoSEQ multiplex PCR; in TCRdb, only in-frame clones are kept and a portion is missing. The table lists about 66,000 clones, over 60% of them singletons, with over 1.5% in the top ten. In the case of this clone: Its target is not known.

The chain joins TRBV5-4 to TRBJ2-5; TRBD2 agrees at 8 bases. The source was CD4+ or CD8+ T cells sorted from blood, collected in a trial of the OX40 agonist ivuxolimab. This clonotype was obtained from an adult with an advanced solid tumor such as melanoma, head and neck, liver or kidney cancer. CDR3 sequence reads: CASRLAAQETQYF. CDR3 nucleotide sequence: TGTGCCAGCAGACTAGCGGCCCAAGAGACCCAGTACTTC.